Each of the 31 T cell receptor beta chains below was sequenced from the same sample in a study of blood T cell repertoires in COVID-19. Assay used: immunoSEQ multiplex PCR; TCRdb lists only in-frame clones, some missing. This sample has fewer than 350,000 clones; approximately 88% occur once, and the top ten carry about 6.1%. The sample comprised PBMCs or T cells enriched from blood (not recorded which). The receptors were sampled from a woman in her 40s who had recovered from COVID-19.

This clone has a handful of counts. This chain links TRBV30 with TRBJ2-7; a possible D gene is TRBD1 (6 bases). Germline V gene lookup returns CDR1 GTSNPN and CDR2 SVGIG (reference sequence). Trimming removed 1 base at V and 0 bases at J, with 7 bases between. The CDR3 runs 13 residues. The CDR3 DNA sequence: TGTGCCTGGAGTGGGACAGTCTCCTACGAGCAGTACTTC. Translation: CAWSGTVSYEQYF.

The V gene is TRBV15, the J gene TRBJ1-1; D remains ambiguous. Trimming removed 0 bases at V and 4 bases at J, with 9 bases between. Germline CDR1 LNHNV, CDR2 YYDKDF (reference sequence). The CDR3 length is 14 residues. The CDR3 sequence: CATSRDPAGTEAFF. The CDR3 DNA reads as TGTGCCACCAGCAGAGATCCGGCGGGCACTGAAGCTTTCTTT. The variable domain in full, completed from reference TRBV15 and TRBJ1-1, reads DAMVIQNPRYQVTQFGKPVTLSCSQTLNHNVMYWYQQKSSQAPKLLFHYYDKDFNNEADTPDNFQSRRPNTSFCFLDIRSPGLGDTAMYLCATSRDPAGTEAFFGQGTRLTVV.

The genes are TRBV6-5 and TRBJ1-1; 8 bases match TRBD1. The germline gives CDR1 MNHEY, CDR2 SVGAGI. Trimming removed 6 bases from V and 5 bases from J; junction bases left unmatched: 8. The CDR3 loop spans 14 amino acids. The chain's CDR3 is CASRADRGITEAFF. CDR3 nucleotides: TGTGCCAGCAGGGCCGACAGGGGAATTACTGAAGCTTTCTTT.

The V and J genes are TRBV6-5 and TRBJ1-1; TRBD1 might be the D (5 bases). Germline CDR1 and CDR2: MNHEY and SVGAGI. With 4 bases removed from V and 5 bases from J, the gap between germline ends came to 8 bases. The CDR3 sequence is 12 residues long. The CDR3 nucleotides read TGTGCCAGCAGTTTCCGGGGGACTGAAGCTTTCTTT. It yields the protein CASSFRGTEAFF.

V usage is TRBV19 and J usage is TRBJ1-5; 7 bases agree with TRBD1. The CDR3 is 14 residues long. The germline V gene has CDR1 LNHDA and CDR2 SQIVND (reference sequence). The V gene end was trimmed by 3 bases and the J gene end by 7 bases; junction bases not matched to a gene: 6. The CDR3 coding sequence is TGTGCCAGTAGTATGACAGGGCGGTTGCAGCCCCAGCATTTT. This encodes CASSMTGRLQPQHF.

This rearrangement joins TRBV5-5 to TRBJ1-6, with D uncertain. The CDR3 runs 14 residues. Trimming took 0 bases from V and 5 from J, leaving 6 bases between them. Germline V gene data show CDR1 as SGHKS and CDR2 as YYEKEE (reference sequence). CDR3 protein: CASSLERNNSPLHF. The DNA for the CDR3 is TGTGCCAGCAGCTTGGAGAGGAATAATTCACCCCTCCACTTT.

V usage is TRBV28 and J usage is TRBJ1-5; 9 nucleotides match TRBD1. Germline-derived CDR1 and CDR2 are MDHEN and SYDVKM. The CDR3 consists of 16 residues. After removal of 3 bases from V and 3 bases from J, the junction contained 6 bases not matched to a gene. The CDR3 sequence is CASSLPGQGDNQPQHF. DNA for the CDR3: TGTGCCAGCAGTTTGCCGGGACAGGGTGACAATCAGCCCCAGCATTTT.

The chain joins TRBV9 to TRBJ1-2; D uncertain. The CDR3 is 19 amino acids. Trimming took off 0 bases at V and 0 bases at J, with 21 bases between the two ends. Germline-derived CDR1 and CDR2 are SGDLS and YYNGEE. The CDR3 coding sequence is TGTGCCAGCAGCGTAGAAGGGAGCTTGGGAGTGCTTGCTAACTATGGCTACACCTTC. Amino acids: CASSVEGSLGVLANYGYTF.

This clone was counted once. The chain joins TRBV11-2 to TRBJ2-1; tentatively, D is TRBD1 (6 bases). CDR1 is SGHAT and CDR2 is FQNNGV in the germline V gene. With 2 bases removed from V and 3 bases from J, the gap between germline ends came to 14 bases. This CDR3 is 16 amino acids long. CDR3 loop: CASSLRGHFGYNEQFF. CDR3 sequence (DNA): TGTGCCAGCAGCTTAAGGGGACATTTTGGCTACAATGAGCAGTTCTTC.

V usage is TRBV7-2 and J usage is TRBJ2-1; TRBD2 might be the D (6 bases). The CDR3 covers 16 residues. The V end was cut by 5 bases, the J end by 0 bases, with 14 bases between. The germline V gene encodes CDR1 SGHTA and CDR2 FQGNSA. In DNA, the CDR3 is TGTGCCAGCAGCCTTAGGGCGGGGCACTCCTACAATGAGCAGTTCTTC. Its protein product is CASSLRAGHSYNEQFF.

The CDR3 sequence is CASSSLSTWSSPLHF. CDR3 bases: TGTGCCAGCAGTTCTCTTTCGACATGGTCTTCACCCCTCCACTTT. The V and J genes are TRBV27 and TRBJ1-6; D call uncertain. V lost 4 bases and J 9 bases, leaving 16 bases between the germline ends. The CDR3 is 15 residues long. Germline CDR1 MNHEY, CDR2 SMNVEV (reference sequence).

This chain uses TRBV10-2 with TRBJ2-7; D possibly corresponds to TRBD2 (6 bases). Trimming took 7 bases from V and 3 from J, leaving 13 bases between them. Looked up from germline, CDR1 is WSHSY and CDR2 is SAAADI. The CDR3 has 13 residues. CDR3 in DNA: TGCGCCAGCACACCCGGGGGAGTCTACGAGCAGTACTTC. Translating gives CASTPGGVYEQYF.

The chain links TRBV25-1 to TRBJ1-5; D gene uncertain. Germline lookup yields CDR1 MGHDK and CDR2 SYGVNS. The CDR3 is 15 amino acids. The V and J ends lost 3 bases and 2 bases respectively, with 11 bases between them. CDR3 residues: CASSDGGAGNQPQHF. The CDR3 coding sequence is TGTGCCAGCAGTGATGGAGGAGCCGGCAATCAGCCCCAGCATTTT. The full variable domain, its missing parts supplied by reference TRBV25-1 and TRBJ1-5, is EADIYQTPRYLVIGTGKKITLECSQTMGHDKMYWYQQDPGMELHLIHYSYGVNSTEKGDLSSESTVSRIRTEHFPLTLESARPSHTSQYLCASSDGGAGNQPQHFGDGTRLSIL.

The rearrangement links TRBV7-3 to TRBJ2-1, with 14 bases that match TRBD2. V gave up 5 bases and J gave up 1 base; unmatched junction bases: 16. This CDR3 contains 21 residues. CDR1 is SGHTA and CDR2 is FQGTGA in the germline V gene. CDR3 sequence (DNA): TGTGCCAGCAGCCTATACCACCTGACTAGCGGGAGGGCCCCGTCCTACAATGAGCAGTTCTTC. The encoded protein is CASSLYHLTSGRAPSYNEQFF.

The chain employs TRBV6-2 or TRBV6-3 and TRBJ2-5, with D hard to call. Trimming cost V 5 bases and J 2 bases, with 6 bases left between them. The CDR3 is made up of 12 amino acids. Germline loops: CDR1 MNHEY, CDR2 SVGEGT. This CDR3 is CASSPQQETQYF. The DNA of the CDR3 is TGTGCCAGCAGTCCACAACAAGAGACCCAGTACTTC.

The chain couples TRBV11-1 to TRBJ2-7, with D maybe TRBD2 (6 bases). Deletions cut 5 bases from V and 4 bases from J, with 15 bases between. This CDR3 is 14 amino acids long. Per the germline V gene, CDR1 is SGHAT and CDR2 is FQDESV (reference sequence). In DNA form, the CDR3 reads TGTGCCAGCAGCCATACCGGGACTGCGTACGAGCAGTACTTC. Its translation is CASSHTGTAYEQYF.

The chain combines TRBV15 with TRBJ1-4, with D unresolved. This CDR3 has 14 amino acids. Trimming removed 0 bases at V and 6 bases at J, with 8 bases between. Germline CDR1 is LNHNV and CDR2 is YYDKDF (reference sequence). DNA for the CDR3: TGTGCCACCAGCAGAGATTCGGGATATGAAAAACTGTTTTTT. Its translation is CATSRDSGYEKLFF.

This clone was counted between two and nine times. CDR3 sequence reads: CASSYSVGVETQYF. The CDR3 nucleotides are TGTGCCAGCAGTTACTCAGTAGGGGTGGAGACCCAGTACTTC. The rearrangement uses TRBV6-5 and TRBJ2-5, with D perhaps matching TRBD1 (5 bases). There are 14 residues in the CDR3. V was pared by 0 bases and J by 5 bases, with 10 bases between. Per the germline V gene, CDR1 is MNHEY and CDR2 is SVGAGI.

The chain combines TRBV10-3 with TRBJ2-7; TRBD2 is a possible D gene (7 bases). CDR3 size: 12 residues. Trimming removed 9 bases at V and 7 bases at J, with 16 bases between. The V gene's germline CDR1 is ENHRY and CDR2 SYGVKD. This chain's CDR3 is CAIGRGAGEQYF. The CDR3, as DNA: TGTGCCATAGGGAGGGGGGCAGGAGAGCAGTACTTC.

The chain carries TRBV6-5 and TRBJ1-2; 8 bases are shared with TRBD1. The V gene's germline CDR1 is MNHEY and CDR2 SVGAGI. V gave up 10 bases and J gave up 5 bases; unmatched junction bases: 9. The length of the CDR3 is 13 residues. The CDR3 is CATIGQGRYGYTF. In DNA form, the CDR3 reads TGTGCCACTATCGGACAGGGTCGGTATGGCTACACCTTC.

The CDR3 nucleotides read TGCGCCAGCAGCTTGGTAATAGCGGGAGGACTCAATGAGCAGTTCTTC. Its translation is CASSLVIAGGLNEQFF. The V gene is TRBV5-1, the J gene TRBJ2-1; TRBD2 matches 10 bases. The CDR3 loop spans 16 amino acids. With V trimmed by 0 bases and J by 6 bases, 6 bases remained unmatched. CDR1 SGHRS and CDR2 YFSETQ come from the germline V gene.

V usage is TRBV14 and J usage is TRBJ2-2; 10 positions match TRBD2. J was trimmed by 0 bases and V by 1 base; bases with no gene match: 5. This CDR3 contains 18 residues. Germline CDR1 is SGHDN and CDR2 is FVKESK. In nucleotides, the CDR3 is TGTGCCAGCAGCCAAGCCCTAGCGGGAGACGCGAACACCGGGGAGCTGTTTTTT. The encoded protein is CASSQALAGDANTGELFF.

CDR3 sequence reads: CASTYSTGSNEKLFF. In DNA, the CDR3 is TGTGCCAGTACCTACTCGACTGGAAGCAATGAAAAACTGTTTTTT. V and J are TRBV19 and TRBJ1-4; D call uncertain. The length of the CDR3 is 15 residues. V lost 7 bases and J lost 5, with 17 bases in between. Germline V lookup: CDR1 LNHDA, CDR2 SQIVND (reference sequence).

This rearrangement joins TRBV2 to TRBJ1-2, with 7 bases aligning to TRBD1. The germline CDR1 and CDR2 sequences are SNHLY and FYNNEI. V lost 3 bases and J lost 0; bases outside the gene matches: 7. The CDR3 is made up of 16 amino acids. The CDR3 bases are TGTGCCAGCAGTGATCGGCAGGGGGTAGCTAACTATGGCTACACCTTC. It codes for CASSDRQGVANYGYTF.

V is TRBV6-5 and J is TRBJ1-2, with D hard to call. This CDR3 has 14 residues. V gave up 2 bases and J gave up 7 bases, with 14 bases separating them. Germline V CDR1 and CDR2: MNHEY, SVGAGI. As DNA, the CDR3 is TGTGCCAGCAGTTACGCACCCCGGGCGGGTGGCTACACCTTC. Amino acid sequence: CASSYAPRAGGYTF.

The CDR3 reads CASSPGLLGNEQFF. The DNA of the CDR3 is TGCGCCAGCAGCCCGGGTCTCCTTGGCAATGAGCAGTTCTTC. The V call is TRBV4-1, the J call TRBJ2-1, with no clear D. V was shortened by 4 bases and J by 6 bases, with 13 bases between the two germline ends. The CDR3 covers 14 residues. CDR1 and CDR2 from the germline V gene are MGHRA and YSYEKL.

This chain uses TRBV7-9 with TRBJ2-1, with D tentatively TRBD1 (6 bases). Germline V gives CDR1 SEHNR, CDR2 FQNEAQ (reference sequence). The CDR3 spans 13 residues. V dropped 2 bases and J dropped 7 bases, with 9 bases sitting between them. The CDR3 DNA reads as TGTGCCAGCAGCTTAATAGGGGGAAATGAGCAGTTCTTC. It codes for CASSLIGGNEQFF.

This clone occurred once. The V gene is TRBV24-1, the J gene TRBJ2-3; D unresolved. Germline CDR1 KGHDR, CDR2 SFDVKD. V gave up 4 bases and J gave up 0 bases, with 10 bases separating them. This CDR3 is 15 amino acids long. The CDR3 loop reads CATSDPNHSTDTQYF. For the CDR3, the DNA is TGTGCCACCAGTGACCCTAATCACAGCACAGATACGCAGTATTTT.

The rearrangement uses TRBV27 and TRBJ1-5; possibly TRBD1 for D (5 bases). The CDR3 is 16 amino acids. Germline V lookup: CDR1 MNHEY, CDR2 SMNVEV (reference sequence). V dropped 2 bases and J dropped 0 bases, with 11 bases sitting between them. The CDR3 DNA sequence: TGTGCCAGCAGTTTAGCGGGGGGAAATAGCAATCAGCCCCAGCATTTT. Amino acid sequence: CASSLAGGNSNQPQHF.

The chain carries TRBV19 and TRBJ1-5; possible D gene TRBD1, 5 bases. Trimming pared 9 bases from V and 6 bases from J, leaving 18 bases between. CDR3 length: 14 residues. CDR1 is LNHDA and CDR2 is SQIVND in the germline V gene (reference sequence). The CDR3 loop reads CASAWGGSSQPQHF. In DNA form, the CDR3 reads TGTGCCAGCGCCTGGGGGGGTTCAAGTCAGCCCCAGCATTTT.

The chain uses TRBV19 and TRBJ2-7, with TRBD2 identical over 11 bases. The CDR3 is 16 residues long. Germline CDR1 LNHDA, CDR2 SQIVND (reference sequence). The trim removed 4 bases at V and 1 base at J, leaving 6 bases unmatched. The CDR3 DNA reads as TGTGCCAGTAGTAGCTGGCCTAGCGGGAGGTCCTACGAGCAGTACTTC. Protein product: CASSSWPSGRSYEQYF.